The 2 T cell receptor beta chains given below trace back to one sample, sequenced in a study of early T cells in non-severe SARS-CoV-2 infection. TCRdb re-called the 5' RACE reads through MiXCR, storing one row per CDR3 protein. The repertoire holds tens of thousands of distinct CDR3 sequences, with approximately 12% as singletons. The sample consisted of whole blood, taken at baseline. The receptors were gathered from an adult who was a healthcare worker with PCR-confirmed SARS-CoV-2 infection or an uninfected control (not recorded which). The donor label of this sample is uncertain.

This clonotype has more than one count but fewer than ten. This chain links TRBV4-1 with TRBJ2-5; tentatively, D is TRBD1 (5 bases). The CDR3 extends over 15 amino acids. CDR1 is MGHRA and CDR2 is YSYEKL in the germline V gene. V was pared by 0 bases and J by 5 bases, with 13 bases between. The chain's CDR3 is CASSQDRLGPETQYF. Written as DNA, the CDR3 is TGCGCCAGCAGCCAAGATCGTCTGGGGCCGGAGACCCAGTACTTC.

In this sample, this clonotype turned up many times. This rearrangement joins TRBV11-2 to TRBJ2-5, with 13 bases that match TRBD2. Germline values: CDR1 SGHAT, CDR2 FQNNGV. Trimming at V came to 4 bases and at J to 3 bases, leaving 8 bases not matched to a gene. CDR3 size: 17 residues. CDR3 loop: CASSSRPGTSGEETQYF. Written as DNA, the CDR3 is TGTGCCAGCAGCTCCCGCCCCGGGACTAGCGGGGAAGAGACCCAGTACTTC.